These 5 T cell receptor beta chains originate from one sample sequenced in a study of blood T cell repertoires in COVID-19. TCRdb's table, derived via immunoSEQ multiplex PCR, lists solely in-frame clones and lacks some. This sample has about 88,000 clones, with around 90% found just once. The sequenced sample was peripheral blood. All receptors derive from a male donor with acute or convalescent COVID-19.

The chain uses TRBV6-5 and TRBJ1-1, with TRBD1 as a possible D gene (6 bases). CDR1 is MNHEY, CDR2 SVGAGI, per germline. V lost 1 base and J 4 bases, leaving 13 bases between the germline ends. The CDR3 totals 15 residues. This CDR3 reads CASSYFPEGGTEAFF. The CDR3 bases are TGTGCCAGCAGTTACTTTCCGGAAGGGGGCACTGAAGCTTTCTTT.

V gene TRBV28 combines with J gene TRBJ1-2; TRBD1 agrees at 8 bases. This CDR3 comprises 12 residues. With V trimmed by 2 bases and J by 7 bases, 0 bases remained unmatched. Germline CDR1 is MDHEN and CDR2 is SYDVKM. The CDR3 here is CASSLQGAGYTF. CDR3 DNA: TGTGCCAGCAGTTTACAGGGGGCTGGCTACACCTTC.

This rearrangement joins TRBV5-1 to TRBJ1-2, with TRBD1 identical over 7 bases. Looked up from germline, CDR1 is SGHRS and CDR2 is YFSETQ. The length of the CDR3 is 15 residues. Unmatched junction bases numbered 13, after V lost 3 bases and J lost 8 bases. DNA of the CDR3: TGCGCCAGCAGCTCGGGTGACAGGGTATCGACAGGCTACACCTTC. It codes for CASSSGDRVSTGYTF.

This clone appeared once. The V gene is TRBV5-6, the J gene TRBJ1-2; D remains ambiguous. Trimming removed 1 base from V and 4 bases from J, with 8 bases in between. Germline CDR1 and CDR2: SGHDT and YYEEEE. This CDR3 is 13 amino acids long. The CDR3 DNA reads as TGTGCCAGCAGCTTGCGAACAAGCTATGGCTACACCTTC. It codes for CASSLRTSYGYTF.

This clone was seen a few times. The genes are TRBV27 and TRBJ1-1; D is undetermined. The CDR3 covers 15 residues. Trimming shortened V by 6 bases and J by 3 bases, and 17 bases separated the two germline ends. Germline CDR1 and CDR2: MNHEY and SMNVEV (reference sequence). CDR3 protein: CASRLLRGWDTEAFF. The CDR3 DNA reads TGTGCCAGCAGGCTCCTTCGGGGTTGGGACACTGAAGCTTTCTTT.